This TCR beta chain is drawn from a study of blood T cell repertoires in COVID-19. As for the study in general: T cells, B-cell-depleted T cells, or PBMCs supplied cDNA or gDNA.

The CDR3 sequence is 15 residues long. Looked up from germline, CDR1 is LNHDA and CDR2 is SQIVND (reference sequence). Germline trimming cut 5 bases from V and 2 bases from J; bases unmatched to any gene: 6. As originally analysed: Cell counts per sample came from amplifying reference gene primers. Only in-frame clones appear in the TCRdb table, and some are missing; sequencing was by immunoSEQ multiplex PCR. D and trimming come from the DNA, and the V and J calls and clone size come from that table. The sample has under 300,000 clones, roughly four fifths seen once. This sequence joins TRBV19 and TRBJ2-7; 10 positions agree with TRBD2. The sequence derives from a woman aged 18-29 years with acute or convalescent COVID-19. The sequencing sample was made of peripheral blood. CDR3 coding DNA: TGTGCCAGTAGTCTCGCCGGGACTAGCGCCTACGAGCAGTACTTC. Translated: CASSLAGTSAYEQYF.